Listed below are T cell receptor beta chains from one sample, sequenced in a study of beta chain features in type 1 diabetes. The protocol was immunoSEQ multiplex PCR, while the TCRdb copy is restricted to in-frame clones and leaves out a portion. The table has about 250,000 clones, 13% to 15% seen once; the top ten hold more than 0.02%. Material: naive CD4+ T cells from blood. These receptors were taken from a woman aged 40 to 50 in good health. Both conserved end residues are part of each CDR3. Fields, in order: J gene, D gene, V gene, clone size, CDR3 DNA, CDR3 protein. A D gene is named only where the DNA matches it firmly. Only some rows state a clone size, as once, few, many or a class for expanded clones.

>TRBJ1-6|.|TRBV7-9|few
TGTGCCAGCAGCATGAGGCGGGATAATTCACCCCTCCACTTT
CASSMRRDNSPLHF
>TRBJ2-5|TRBD2|TRBV7-2|.
TGTGCCAGCAGCTCCTTAGCGGGGGGACAAGAGACCCAGTACTTC
CASSSLAGGQETQYF
>TRBJ2-1|.|TRBV6-1|few
TGTGCCAGCAGTGCCCCCCCACGACTAGTTCGTGAGCAGTTCTTC
CASSAPPRLVREQFF
>TRBJ2-1|TRBD1|TRBV9|once
TGTGCCAGCAGCCCCCGGGACAGGGCCTTCGGGGAGCAGTTCTTC
CASSPRDRAFGEQFF
>TRBJ2-5|.|TRBV29-1|few
TGCAGCGCACTCCATGGGGGACTGAGATCCCAGTACTTC
CSALHGGLRSQYF
>TRBJ1-6|TRBD1|TRBV7-2|once
TGTGCCAGCAGCTTTCTCGGGACAGGGGGTAATTCACCCCTCCACTTT
CASSFLGTGGNSPLHF
>TRBJ2-7|TRBD2|TRBV6-1|.
TGTGCCAGCAGTGACGGGACTAGCAGGGGCTACGAGCAGTACTTC
CASSDGTSRGYEQYF
>TRBJ2-3|TRBD1|TRBV4-1|few
TGCGCCAGCAGCCAAGATGAGGGACAGGGTTCAGATACGCAGTATTTT
CASSQDEGQGSDTQYF
>TRBJ1-2|.|TRBV19|few
TGTGCCAGTAGTCGACCCGACTGGAATAACTATGGCTACACCTTC
CASSRPDWNNYGYTF
>TRBJ1-1|TRBD1|TRBV5-1|.
TGCGCCAGCTTACCTGGGACAGGGTTGAACACTGAAGCTTTCTTT
CASLPGTGLNTEAFF
>TRBJ2-6|TRBD2|TRBV15|.
TGTGCCACCAGCAGAGATTGGAGAGGGAGGGAAGCAGGGCCTGGGGCCAACGTCCTGACTTTC
CATSRDWRGREAGPGANVLTF
>TRBJ1-1|.|TRBV2|.
TGTGCCAGCAGTGAGGGGAGAGTTGAAGCTTTCTTT
CASSEGRVEAFF
>TRBJ2-1|TRBD1|TRBV5-4|few
TGTGCCAGCAGCCAGGGACAGGGACGGGGAGATGAGCAGTTCTTC
CASSQGQGRGDEQFF
>TRBJ2-1|TRBD1|TRBV5-1|few
TGCGCCAGCAGCTTGGGTTCGGGACAGGGTTACAATGAGCAGTTCTTC
CASSLGSGQGYNEQFF
>TRBJ2-7|.|TRBV6-5|few
TGTGCCAGCAATACGGGGAGCCTGCCCTACGAGCAGTACTTC
CASNTGSLPYEQYF
>TRBJ2-1|.|TRBV5-4|few
TGTGCCAGCCGTTCCAATCGACAGAACAATGAGCAGTTCTTC
CASRSNRQNNEQFF
>TRBJ1-2|.|TRBV6-5|.
TGTGCCAGCAGTCGACAGCCCAGTGACTATGGCTACACCTTC
CASSRQPSDYGYTF
>TRBJ1-2|.|TRBV4-1|.
TGCGCCAGCAGCCAAGTCGGACAGAACTATGGCTACACCTTC
CASSQVGQNYGYTF
>TRBJ2-5|.|TRBV4-2|.
TGTGCCAGCAGCCAAGGGAGGGATAGTTTGGAGACCCAGTACTTC
CASSQGRDSLETQYF
>TRBJ1-6|.|TRBV27|.
TGTGCCAGCAGACAGGGAGGGAATAATTCACCCCTCCACTTT
CASRQGGNNSPLHF
>TRBJ1-1|.|TRBV6-5|.
TGTGCCAGCACCTCGGACAGAACAGACACTGAAGCTTTCTTT
CASTSDRTDTEAFF
>TRBJ2-7|TRBD1|TRBV2|.
TGTGCCAGCATGGGACAGGGAATCTCCTACGAGCAGTACTTC
CASMGQGISYEQYF
>TRBJ2-7|TRBD2|TRBV5-4|.
TGTGCCAGCAGCGCGGGACTAACTAGTTATGAGCAGTACTTC
CASSAGLTSYEQYF
>TRBJ1-1|TRBD1|TRBV5-1|few
TGCGCCAGCAGACAGACAGACAGGGGCCCGAACACTGAAGCTTTCTTT
CASRQTDRGPNTEAFF
>TRBJ1-4|.|TRBV28|.
TGTGCCAGCAGTTTAGAGGGACTTGGTGAAAAACTGTTTTTT
CASSLEGLGEKLFF
>TRBJ1-1|TRBD1|TRBV10-1|.
TGCGCCAGCAGTACCTCAGGGGGCACTGAAGCTTTCTTT
CASSTSGGTEAFF
>TRBJ2-3|TRBD2|TRBV2|.
TGTGCCAGCAAAAACCCTGGTGCTGGCGGGGGATCAGATACGCAGTATTTT
CASKNPGAGGGSDTQYF
>TRBJ1-1|TRBD1|TRBV5-1|.
TGCGCCAGCAGCTCCCAGGGGGACACTGAAGCTTTCTTT
CASSSQGDTEAFF
>TRBJ1-1|TRBD1|TRBV18|.
TGTGCCAGCTCACCACGGGTGAATACAGGGGTCGACACTGAAGCTTTCTTT
CASSPRVNTGVDTEAFF
>TRBJ1-6|TRBD1|TRBV18|.
TGTGCCAGCTTACGGGACAGGGGTAATTCACCCCTCCACTTT
CASLRDRGNSPLHF
>TRBJ2-1|.|TRBV6-5|few
TGTGCCAGCAGTTACGATCCGAGCTCCTACAATGAGCAGTTCTTC
CASSYDPSSYNEQFF
>TRBJ1-5|TRBD1|TRBV2|few
TGTGCCAGCAGCGAGAAGACAGGGGGCAATCAGCCCCAGCATTTT
CASSEKTGGNQPQHF
>TRBJ1-2|TRBD1|TRBV9|.
TGTGCCAGCAGCCCAGGGGTGACAGGGGAGGGGGAGAGTGGCTACACCTTC
CASSPGVTGEGESGYTF
>TRBJ2-7|.|TRBV11-3|few
TGTGCCAGCAGAGGCCCGGGACAAGGGTGGGACGAGCAGTACTTC
CASRGPGQGWDEQYF
>TRBJ1-1|TRBD1|TRBV6-1|once
TGTGCCAGCAGCCCTAGACAGGGTAGGAACACTGAAGCTTTCTTT
CASSPRQGRNTEAFF
>TRBJ2-7|.|TRBV21-1|few
TGTGCCAGCAGCAAAGCCCCTCCCAGACAGGCCTACGAGCAGTACTTC
CASSKAPPRQAYEQYF
>TRBJ2-7|TRBD1|TRBV5-1|few
TGCGCCAGTACTCAGGGGGACGAGCAGTACTTC
CASTQGDEQYF
>TRBJ1-2|.|TRBV2|.
TGTGCCAGCAGTACAGGGACTAACTATGGCTACACCTTC
CASSTGTNYGYTF
>TRBJ1-1|TRBD1|TRBV19|few
TGTGCCAGACCGGGACAGGGAGGCACTGAAGCTTTCTTT
CARPGQGGTEAFF
>TRBJ2-5|.|TRBV7-9|.
TGTGCCAGCAGCCGTGGACTAACCCAAGAGACCCAGTACTTC
CASSRGLTQETQYF
>TRBJ2-7|TRBD1|TRBV5-1|.
TGCGCCAGCAGCCCATCACCGGGACAGGGTTCCTACGAGCAGTACTTC
CASSPSPGQGSYEQYF
>TRBJ2-1|TRBD2|TRBV7-2|few
TGTGCCAGCAGCTTAGGCTTAGCGGGGGGTGGTGAGCAGTTCTTC
CASSLGLAGGGEQFF
>TRBJ2-5|.|TRBV9|few
TGTGCCAGCAGCGGGGCAGAAGGAGAGACCCAGTACTTC
CASSGAEGETQYF
>TRBJ1-2|TRBD1|TRBV23-1|.
TGCGCCAGCAGTCAATCGGGAACCGGGACAGGGGTCTATGGCTACACCTTC
CASSQSGTGTGVYGYTF
>TRBJ1-2|.|TRBV6-5|few
TGTGCCAGCACGCGGGGGCGCAATGGCTACACCTTC
CASTRGRNGYTF
>TRBJ1-5|TRBD1|TRBV27|.
TGTGCCAGCAGTTCCCTGAGGGGACAGAGGGGCCAGCCCCAGCATTTT
CASSSLRGQRGQPQHF
>TRBJ2-5|.|TRBV9|.
TGTGCCAGCAGCGTAGTAGGGAGTCGAGAGACCCAGTACTTC
CASSVVGSRETQYF
>TRBJ2-3|.|TRBV15|few
TGTGCCACCAGCAGAGTGGAGGATACGCAGTATTTT
CATSRVEDTQYF
>TRBJ2-7|TRBD2|TRBV7-2|.
TGTGCCAGCAGCTTCGGGACTAGCGGCCACGAGCAGTACTTC
CASSFGTSGHEQYF
>TRBJ1-6|.|TRBV5-1|.
TGCGCCAGCAGCCCCCTACCGGGGGGGTCTGATTCACCCCTCCACTTT
CASSPLPGGSDSPLHF
>TRBJ2-1|TRBD1|TRBV6-4|few
TGTGCCAGCAGTGAGGGCGGCAGGGGGATCGGCTCCTACAATGAGCAGTTCTTC
CASSEGGRGIGSYNEQFF
>TRBJ1-2|.|TRBV4-3|few
TGCGCCAGCAGCCAATCCCCAGTACCCCGCTATGGCTACACCTTC
CASSQSPVPRYGYTF